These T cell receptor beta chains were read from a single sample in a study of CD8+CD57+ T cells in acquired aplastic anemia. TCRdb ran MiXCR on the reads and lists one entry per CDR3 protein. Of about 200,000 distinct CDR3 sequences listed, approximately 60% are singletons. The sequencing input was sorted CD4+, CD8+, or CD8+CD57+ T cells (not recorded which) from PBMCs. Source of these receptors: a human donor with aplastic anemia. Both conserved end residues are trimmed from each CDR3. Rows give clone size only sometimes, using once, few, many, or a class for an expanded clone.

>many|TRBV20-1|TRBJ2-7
SARPPPAAGDPGGNEQY
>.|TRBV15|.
ATSSSRPGHVYEQY
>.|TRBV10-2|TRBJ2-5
ATRTGTSGGAETQY
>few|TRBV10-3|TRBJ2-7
AISDSVSYEQY
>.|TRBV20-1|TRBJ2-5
SAHTGLAEETQY
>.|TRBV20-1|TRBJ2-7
SAARPPKGEQY
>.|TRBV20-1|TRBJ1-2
SARGKLGQGSNYGYT
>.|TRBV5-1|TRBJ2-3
ASTGTTASTDTQY
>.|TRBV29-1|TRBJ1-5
SVAQGAGNQPQH
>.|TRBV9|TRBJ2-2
ASSAEDGSTGELF
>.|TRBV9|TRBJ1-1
ASSVSDRGNTEAF
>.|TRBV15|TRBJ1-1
ATSSQDPGGAWNTEAF
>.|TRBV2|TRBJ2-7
ASSRNPRNYEQC
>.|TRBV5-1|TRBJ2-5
ASYFGGGVKQETQY
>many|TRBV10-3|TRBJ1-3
AISEEETGWPGNTIY
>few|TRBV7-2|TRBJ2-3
ASSYRSQADTQY
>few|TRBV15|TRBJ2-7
ATSRFPPAPESYEQY
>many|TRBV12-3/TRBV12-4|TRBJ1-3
ASSLTAGSSGNTIY
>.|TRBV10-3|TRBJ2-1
ASGLYNEQF
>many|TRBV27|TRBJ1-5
ASSVTGVNQPQH
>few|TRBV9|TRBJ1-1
ASSVSLLGTEAF
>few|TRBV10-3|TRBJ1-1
ASGQGFPTEAF
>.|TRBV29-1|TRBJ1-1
SVESENPEAF
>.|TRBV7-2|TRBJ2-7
ASSLVLGDSYEQY
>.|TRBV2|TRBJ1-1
ARSRDKAF
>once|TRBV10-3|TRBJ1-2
ASSSDRGLGYT
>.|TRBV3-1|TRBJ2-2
ASSHGGELF
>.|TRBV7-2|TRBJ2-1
ASSLGHANNEQF
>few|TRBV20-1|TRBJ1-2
SAFPFGGDYGYT
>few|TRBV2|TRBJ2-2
ASSLTSGRNSGELF
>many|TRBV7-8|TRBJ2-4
ASSLAVGGKNIQY
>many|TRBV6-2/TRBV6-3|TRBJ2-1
ASSPLTSDYNEQF
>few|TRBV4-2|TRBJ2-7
ASSQDIGGTYEQY
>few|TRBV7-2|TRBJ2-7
ASSLASRQGGGEQY
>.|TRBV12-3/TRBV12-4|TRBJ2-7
ASSFLIYYEQY
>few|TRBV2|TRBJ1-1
ASKLNTEAF
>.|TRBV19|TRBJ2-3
ASSIGHRVRTDTQY
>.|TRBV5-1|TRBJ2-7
ASSLAQGPGYEQY
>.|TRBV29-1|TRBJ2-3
SAGISDTQY
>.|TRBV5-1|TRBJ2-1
ASSSFGTSVDEQF
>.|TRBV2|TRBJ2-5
ASIDRTGLGETQY
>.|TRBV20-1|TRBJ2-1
SAKPTYNEQF
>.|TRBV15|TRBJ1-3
ATSRDIVPGNTIY
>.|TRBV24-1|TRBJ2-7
AISESEQQVHEQY
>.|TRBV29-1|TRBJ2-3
SVGGGGFDTDTQY
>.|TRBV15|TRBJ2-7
ATSNESPGQYYEQY
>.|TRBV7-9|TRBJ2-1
ASSVINRYNEQF
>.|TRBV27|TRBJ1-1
ASSLQDGHTEAF